This TCR beta chain was captured in a study of blood T cell repertoires in COVID-19. TCRdb's table, derived via immunoSEQ multiplex PCR, lists solely in-frame clones and lacks some. The sample consists of approximately 190,000 clones, 80% to 85% of them appearing once. This TCR was sampled from a man in his forties who had recovered from COVID-19. The sequenced sample was PBMCs or T cells enriched from blood (not recorded which).

The CDR3 nucleotides read TGTGCCAGCTCACCCGGGGGGCGCGCTCTGAGAAACACCATATATTTT. Translation: CASSPGGRALRNTIYF. The V call is TRBV18, the J call TRBJ1-3; D may be TRBD1 (6 bases). CDR1 is KGHSH, CDR2 LQKENI, per germline. The V end lost 3 bases, the J end lost 5 bases, and 17 bases lay between the germline ends. CDR3 length: 16 amino acids.